This TCR beta chain was captured in a study of beta chain features in type 1 diabetes. Study-wide results and limits: Still unanswered here is whether HLA type influences TCRB rearrangement.

The CDR3 has 13 amino acids. The V end lost 5 bases, the J end lost 3 bases, and 10 bases lay between the germline ends. From germline, CDR1 is SEHNR and CDR2 FQNEAQ (reference sequence). The whole isolated RNA underwent reverse transcription, so sequencing captured expressed TCRB transcripts. TCRdb keeps only in-frame clones here, not all; method: immunoSEQ multiplex PCR. The sample records approximately 150,000 clones, approximately 9.9% being singletons. Concerning this clone: The antigen remains undetermined.

The clonotype comes from a woman under 30 in good health. Source material: central memory CD4+ T cells from blood. The chain recombines TRBV7-9 with TRBJ1-1, with D unclear. Written as DNA, the CDR3 is TGTGCCAGCAGCCCCGCTGCAGACACTGAAGCTTTCTTT. It translates to CASSPAADTEAFF.